These 18 T cell receptor beta chains came from one sample sequenced in a study of Ad26.COV2.S vaccination and SARS-CoV-2 variants. As for treatment: 15 to 20 received Ad26.COV2.S at low or high dose, single or two shots; roughly five received placebo; per-sample allocation not given. Vaccine and placebo recipients were sampled on day 63 after the first injection. Clones were sequenced by immunoSEQ multiplex PCR, and TCRdb holds only the in-frame ones, with some missing. The table includes approximately 280,000 clones, 87% detected once. The specimen comprised peripheral blood, sampled in a trial of Ad26.COV2.S vaccine versus placebo. The receptors derive from a person aged 18-60 years who received the Ad26.COV2.S COVID-19 vaccine or a placebo.

This chain links TRBV7-2 with TRBJ2-1; D perhaps matches TRBD2 (7 bases). Trimming took 1 base from V and 10 from J, leaving 14 bases between them. This CDR3 has 14 amino acids. Germline lookup yields CDR1 SGHTA and CDR2 FQGNSA. Here the CDR3 reads CASSLDRGAPEQFF. For the CDR3, the DNA is TGTGCCAGCAGCTTAGATCGGGGGGCGCCGGAGCAGTTCTTC.

This sequence joins TRBV6-4 and TRBJ1-6; D remains unclear. Trimming took 2 bases from V and 6 from J, leaving 8 bases between them. The CDR3 is 14 residues long. The germline V gene has CDR1 MRHNA and CDR2 SNTAGT. DNA for the CDR3: TGTGCCAGCAGTGACCTGATGGGTAATTCACCCCTCCACTTT. Protein: CASSDLMGNSPLHF.

The chain joins TRBV27 to TRBJ1-1; no definite D call. The CDR3 is 13 residues long. The germline V gene has CDR1 MNHEY and CDR2 SMNVEV (reference sequence). The V end lost 7 bases, the J end lost 2 bases, and 11 bases lay between the germline ends. CDR3 in DNA: TGTGCCAGCATGGGTCGGTTTAACACTGAAGCTTTCTTT. Protein: CASMGRFNTEAFF.

The chain joins TRBV3-1 (or the pseudogene TRBV3-2) to TRBJ1-4; weak D call: TRBD1 (6 bases). The ends were cut back, 3 bases at V and 7 bases at J, with 18 bases in the middle. Germline values: CDR1 LGHDT, CDR2 YNNKEL (reference sequence). There are 16 residues in the CDR3. The chain's CDR3 is CASSQLGGAASEKLFF. CDR3 bases: TGTGCCAGCAGCCAGTTGGGGGGCGCAGCTTCTGAAAAACTGTTTTTT.

As for this clone: The germline gene is not matched at one end of the junction; a read error may be the cause. The chain joins TRBV5-1 to TRBJ1-3; weak D call: TRBD1 (6 bases). Germline CDR1 SGHRS, CDR2 YFSETQ. This CDR3 has 15 residues. This CDR3 reads CASSPHRDAGNTIYF. For the CDR3, the DNA is TGCGCCAGCAGCCCCCACAGGGATGCTGGGAACACCATATATTTT.

This chain uses TRBV9 with TRBJ2-2; D ambiguous. The V and J ends lost 1 base and 0 bases respectively, with 4 bases between them. Germline V gene lookup returns CDR1 SGDLS and CDR2 YYNGEE. The CDR3 contains 14 residues. The CDR3: CASSVTTNTGELFF. The CDR3 nucleotides are TGTGCCAGCAGCGTAACGACGAACACCGGGGAGCTGTTTTTT.

The V and J genes are TRBV7-2 and TRBJ2-7; 7 bases match TRBD1. After removal of 4 bases from V and 4 bases from J, the junction contained 7 bases not matched to a gene. The CDR3 totals 14 residues. Germline V gene sequence: CDR1 SGHTA, CDR2 FQGNSA. CDR3 sequence reads: CASSSRQGSYEQYF. CDR3 bases: TGTGCCAGCAGCTCTAGACAGGGTAGTTACGAGCAGTACTTC.

The rearrangement links TRBV7-9 to TRBJ2-7, with 7 bases lining up with TRBD2. In germline, CDR1 is SEHNR, CDR2 FQNEAQ (reference sequence). This CDR3 comprises 15 residues. With 7 bases clipped from V and 1 base from J, the junction kept 10 bases outside the gene matches. The CDR3: CASNPEVGGSYEQYF. CDR3 nucleotide sequence: TGTGCCAGCAACCCAGAAGTCGGGGGGTCCTACGAGCAGTACTTC. Full variable domain (rest looked up from reference TRBV7-9 and TRBJ2-7): DTGVSQNPRHKITKRGQNVTFRCDPISEHNRLYWYRQTLGQGPEFLTYFQNEAQLEKSRLLSDRFSAERPKGSFSTLEIQRTEQGDSAMYLCASNPEVGGSYEQYFGPGTRLTVT.

V is TRBV6-5 and J is TRBJ2-7, with 10 bases that match TRBD1. There are 16 residues in the CDR3. After removal of 1 base from V and 5 bases from J, the junction contained 8 bases not matched to a gene. In germline, CDR1 is MNHEY, CDR2 SVGAGI. This CDR3 reads CASSYFSGTGVDEQYF. CDR3 coding DNA: TGTGCCAGCAGTTACTTTTCGGGGACAGGGGTGGACGAGCAGTACTTC.

For the CDR3, the DNA is TGTGCCAGTAGTAGGGAATTGAGAAACACCATATATTTT. The encoded protein is CASSRELRNTIYF. This chain uses TRBV19 with TRBJ1-3; D remains unclear. Germline assignment: CDR1 LNHDA and CDR2 SQIVND (reference sequence). There are 13 residues in the CDR3. Between the trimmed V and J ends, which lost 4 bases and 5 bases, there was a span of 9 bases.

This chain uses TRBV7-2 with TRBJ2-2; 10 positions agree with TRBD2. V was pared by 1 base and J by 7 bases, with 3 bases of the junction left unmatched. Germline CDR1 reads SGHTA; CDR2 reads FQGNSA. The CDR3 has 15 amino acids. The CDR3 DNA sequence: TGTGCCAGCAGCTTAGTTAGCGGGGGGAGCGGGGAGCTGTTTTTT. Amino acids: CASSLVSGGSGELFF.

This clone was found once. V and J are TRBV12-1 and TRBJ2-3; the D segment call TRBD2 is taken from the table without a DNA check. TRBV12-1 is deemed a pseudogene. The CDR3 extends over 13 amino acids. CDR3 bases: TGTGCCAGCAGCTCGGGAGGGACAGATACGCAGTATTTT. Protein sequence: CASSSGGTDTQYF.

This clone appeared a few times. The genes are TRBV2 and TRBJ1-5; D gene uncertain. This CDR3 has 11 residues. Trimming shortened V by 6 bases and J by 9 bases, and 9 bases separated the two germline ends. Germline V gene data show CDR1 as SNHLY and CDR2 as FYNNEI. The chain's CDR3 is CASSERGPQHF. The DNA for the CDR3 is TGTGCCAGCAGCGAGCGAGGGCCCCAGCATTTT.

This clone was recorded only once. The chain carries TRBV5-6 and TRBJ2-1; 9 bases are shared with TRBD2. The CDR3 consists of 15 residues. The V segment lost 1 base and the J segment 2 bases; nucleotides outside the gene matches: 1. Germline CDR1 SGHDT, CDR2 YYEEEE. The CDR3 DNA is TGTGCCAGCAGCTTGAAGCGGGGGGCCTACAATGAGCAGTTCTTC. Translated, it gives CASSLKRGAYNEQFF.

This chain links TRBV6-2 or TRBV6-3 with TRBJ1-4; TRBD1 matches 7 bases. Per germline, CDR1 MNHEY and CDR2 SVGEGT. J gave up 7 bases and V 5 bases, and 7 bases lay outside the gene matches. The CDR3 totals 14 residues. The CDR3 here is CASSLNRGGEKLFF. As DNA, the CDR3 is TGTGCCAGCAGTCTCAACAGGGGAGGTGAAAAACTGTTTTTT.

This chain links TRBV6-5 with TRBJ1-1; 8 bases are a match to TRBD1. After removal of 5 bases from V and 1 base from J, the junction contained 3 bases not matched to a gene. There are 14 residues in the CDR3. Germline V gives CDR1 MNHEY, CDR2 SVGAGI. The CDR3 protein is CASSPGGENTEAFF. CDR3 nucleotides: TGTGCCAGCAGTCCAGGGGGCGAGAACACTGAAGCTTTCTTT.

The gene calls are TRBV7-9 and TRBJ2-7, with 13 positions matching TRBD2. The V gene's germline CDR1 is SEHNR and CDR2 FQNEAQ (reference sequence). Germline trimming cut 4 bases from V and 5 bases from J; bases unmatched to any gene: 5. CDR3 length: 15 amino acids. CDR3 in DNA: TGTGCCAGCAGCTCTGGACTAGCGGGAGTCCACGAGCAGTACTTC. It specifies CASSSGLAGVHEQYF.

V gene TRBV6-1 combines with J gene TRBJ2-1, with 9 bases that match TRBD2. The CDR3 is 18 amino acids. The germline CDR1 and CDR2 sequences are MNHNS and SASEGT. Trimming at V came to 0 bases and at J to 7 bases, leaving 13 bases not matched to a gene. In nucleotides, the CDR3 is TGTGCCAGCAGTGAAGCAAAGACTAGCGGTAGGGGACGAAATGAGCAGTTCTTC. Translating it yields CASSEAKTSGRGRNEQFF.